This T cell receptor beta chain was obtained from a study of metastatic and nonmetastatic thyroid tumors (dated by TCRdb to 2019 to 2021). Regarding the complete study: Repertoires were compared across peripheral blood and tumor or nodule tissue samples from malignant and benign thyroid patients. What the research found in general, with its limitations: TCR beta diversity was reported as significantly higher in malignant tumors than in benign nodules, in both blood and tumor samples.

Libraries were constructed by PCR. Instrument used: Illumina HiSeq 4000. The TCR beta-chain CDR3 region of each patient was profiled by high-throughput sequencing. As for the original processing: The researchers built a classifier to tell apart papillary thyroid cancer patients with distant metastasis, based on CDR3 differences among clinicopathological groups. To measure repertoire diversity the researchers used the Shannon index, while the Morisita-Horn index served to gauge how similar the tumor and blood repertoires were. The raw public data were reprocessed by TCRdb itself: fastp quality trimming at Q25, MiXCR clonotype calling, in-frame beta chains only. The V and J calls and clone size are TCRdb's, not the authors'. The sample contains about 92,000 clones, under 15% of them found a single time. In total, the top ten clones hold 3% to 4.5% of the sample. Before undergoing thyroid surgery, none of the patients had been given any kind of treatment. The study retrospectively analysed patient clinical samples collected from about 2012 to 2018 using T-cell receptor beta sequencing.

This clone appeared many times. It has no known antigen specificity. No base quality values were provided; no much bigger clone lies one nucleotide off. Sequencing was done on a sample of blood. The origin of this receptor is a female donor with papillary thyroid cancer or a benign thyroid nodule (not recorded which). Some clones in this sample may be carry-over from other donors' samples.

DNA sequence: TGTGCCAGCAGTTCAGAGGCAGGAGGTTCCTACGAGCAGTACTTC. Translated, it gives CASSSEAGGSYEQYF. The rearrangement joined TRBV28 to TRBJ2-7; matching of 5 bases hints at TRBD2 as the D gene. The CDR3 has 15 amino acids, counting the end cysteine and phenylalanine. CDR3 DNA is the only sequence kept; it has 45 bases, read in frame from the first base. Trimming removed 4 bases from V and 1 base from J, leaving 14 bases between the germline ends. Per the germline V gene, MDHEN is the CDR1 and SYDVKM is the CDR2.